These 32 T cell receptor beta chains came from one sample sequenced in a study of T cell changes during pregnancy in multiple sclerosis (dated by TCRdb to the late 2010s). The method behind the library was the immunoSEQ multiplex PCR assay. TCRdb took this table from immuneACCESS and kept in-frame rearrangements with V and J called. Such tables lack part of the clones; where checked against another copy, unresolved V genes explain under half of the gap, and the rest is unexplained. This sample gives approximately 99,000 clones in total; over 85% of them show up just once. Together, the top ten hold 0.99% of the sample. The sequencing used peripheral blood, collected after pregnancy. These receptors originate from a female donor with multiple sclerosis, enrolled in a pregnancy study.

The gene calls are TRBV30 and TRBJ1-1; D ambiguous. The germline CDR1 and CDR2 sequences are GTSNPN and SVGIG (reference sequence). The CDR3 has 13 residues. The V end lost 3 bases, the J end lost 4 bases, and 12 bases lay between the germline ends. The CDR3 nucleotides read TGTGCCTGGAGGGGCCCGGTTCTCACTGAAGCTTTCTTT. Residues: CAWRGPVLTEAFF.

The gene calls are TRBV9 and TRBJ1-1, with 7 bases that match TRBD1. The ends lost 4 bases at V and 0 bases at J; junction bases unmatched: 3. The CDR3 loop spans 14 amino acids. In germline, CDR1 is SGDLS, CDR2 YYNGEE. CDR3 amino acids: CASSPGQMNTEAFF. As DNA, the CDR3 is TGTGCCAGCAGCCCGGGACAGATGAACACTGAAGCTTTCTTT.

This rearrangement joins TRBV1 to TRBJ2-1; TRBD2 reflects the table's D call only, with no check against the DNA. TRBV1 is noted as a pseudogene. The CDR3 is 17 residues long. The CDR3 DNA reads as TGCACCAGCAGCCATCTTCCGGGACTAGCGAACCTCAATGAGCAGTTCTTC. As protein: CTSSHLPGLANLNEQFF.

The chain carries TRBV7-8 and TRBJ2-7; 8 nucleotides agree with TRBD2. Per germline, CDR1 SGHVS and CDR2 FQNEAQ. The CDR3 length is 19 residues. J lost 1 base, V lost 2 bases, and 16 bases had no gene match. DNA of the CDR3: TGTGCCAGCAGCTTACGCCCCCCAGCGGGAGACTCCCGTTCCTACGAGCAGTACTTC. It specifies CASSLRPPAGDSRSYEQYF. Combining the CDR3 with reference TRBV7-8 and TRBJ2-7 gives the whole variable domain GAGVSQSPRYKVAKRGQDVALRCDPISGHVSLFWYQQALGQGPEFLTYFQNEAQLDKSGLPSDRFFAERPEGSVSTLKIQRTQQEDSAVYLCASSLRPPAGDSRSYEQYFGPGTRLTVT.

This sequence joins TRBV5-1 and TRBJ1-4; 8 bases line up with TRBD1. Losses at the gene ends were 0 bases for V and 3 bases for J; bases not matched to a gene: 13. Looked up from germline, CDR1 is SGHRS and CDR2 is YFSETQ. CDR3 length: 19 amino acids. CDR3 residues: CASSLVFEGQASSNEKLFF. DNA for the CDR3: TGCGCCAGCAGCTTGGTATTTGAGGGACAGGCCAGCTCTAATGAAAAACTGTTTTTT.

V is TRBV7-9 and J is TRBJ2-2; 10 nucleotides line up with TRBD2. V shed 5 bases and J 4 bases; nucleotides not matched to a gene: 13. The CDR3 is 18 amino acids. CDR1 and CDR2 (germline): SEHNR, FQNEAQ (reference sequence). The DNA for the CDR3 is TGTGCCAGCAGCAAGCTTAGACCCCTAGCGGGAGTCACCGGGGAGCTGTTTTTT. It translates to CASSKLRPLAGVTGELFF.

This chain uses TRBV11-2 with TRBJ2-2; 7 bases align to TRBD1. Germline values: CDR1 SGHAT, CDR2 FQNNGV. V gave up 4 bases and J gave up 4 bases; unmatched junction bases: 6. The length of the CDR3 is 15 residues. The CDR3 nucleotides are TGTGCCAGCAGCTCAAGACAGGGATCCACCGGGGAGCTGTTTTTT. Amino acids: CASSSRQGSTGELFF.

The chain recombines TRBV5-1 with TRBJ2-3; TRBD1 aligns across 7 bases. The CDR3 loop spans 18 amino acids. Germline loops: CDR1 SGHRS, CDR2 YFSETQ. V lost 0 bases to trimming and J lost 1 base; unmatched junction nucleotides: 11. The CDR3 nucleotides are TGCGCCAGCAGCTTGGGACAGGGTAGCAGGTCGGGCACAGATACGCAGTATTTT. This codes for CASSLGQGSRSGTDTQYF.

V gene TRBV30 combines with J gene TRBJ2-3; weak D call: TRBD2 (6 bases). V lost 0 bases to trimming and J lost 2 bases, with 24 bases between them. The CDR3 consists of 19 residues. Germline V gene sequence: CDR1 GTSNPN, CDR2 SVGIG (reference sequence). CDR3 coding DNA: TGTGCCTGGAGTGTATTTAACTCGCCTAGCGAGCAACTCACAGATACGCAGTATTTT. Its protein is CAWSVFNSPSEQLTDTQYF.

The chain has TRBV27 and TRBJ2-1; the D is unclear. Looked up from germline, CDR1 is MNHEY and CDR2 is SMNVEV (reference sequence). V was cut by 2 bases and J by 6 bases, with 8 bases left in between. This CDR3 region has 13 residues. The DNA of the CDR3 is TGTGCCAGCAGTTTACTAGTATCCAATGAGCAGTTCTTC. Its translation: CASSLLVSNEQFF.

The chain recombines TRBV14 with TRBJ2-7, with D maybe TRBD2 (6 bases). CDR1 SGHDN and CDR2 FVKESK come from the germline V gene. The CDR3 is 11 residues long. Trimming shortened V by 4 bases and J by 7 bases, and 8 bases separated the two germline ends. The CDR3 loop reads CASSPGGEQYF. The CDR3 nucleotides read TGTGCCAGCAGCCCCGGGGGTGAGCAGTACTTC.

The gene calls are TRBV28 and TRBJ2-3; D remains ambiguous. Germline CDR1 MDHEN, CDR2 SYDVKM. This CDR3 spans 14 amino acids. V dropped 2 bases and J dropped 1 base, with 7 bases sitting between them. This chain's CDR3 is CASSLQVGTDTQYF. The CDR3 nucleotides read TGTGCCAGCAGTTTACAGGTCGGCACAGATACGCAGTATTTT.

This clone showed up just a few times. This rearrangement joins TRBV27 to TRBJ2-2, with 9 bases that match TRBD2. V lost 5 bases, J lost 4 bases, and 5 bases stayed unmatched. Germline CDR1 MNHEY, CDR2 SMNVEV (reference sequence). The CDR3 covers 15 residues. CDR3 DNA: TGTGCCAGCAGTGTAGCGGGAGTGGTCACCGGGGAGCTGTTTTTT. Its protein is CASSVAGVVTGELFF.

This clone has more than one count but fewer than ten. V and J are TRBV30 and TRBJ1-1; 7 bases agree with TRBD1. Germline loops: CDR1 GTSNPN, CDR2 SVGIG (reference sequence). The CDR3 length is 14 residues. The J segment lost 4 bases and the V segment lost 0 bases, leaving 5 bases of the junction unmatched. CDR3 residues: CAWSVSGTATEAFF. CDR3 nucleotides: TGTGCCTGGAGTGTCTCGGGGACAGCCACTGAAGCTTTCTTT. The whole variable domain, remainder taken from reference TRBV30 and TRBJ1-1, is SQTIHQWPATLVQPVGSPLSLECTVEGTSNPNLYWYRQAAGRGLQLLFYSVGIGQISSEVPQNLSASRPQDRQFILSSKKLLLSDSGFYLCAWSVSGTATEAFFGQGTRLTVV.

J is TRBJ2-7 and V is TRBV19; 7 bases align to TRBD1. There are 13 residues in the CDR3. J gave up 2 bases and V 4 bases, and 2 bases lay outside the gene matches. Per the germline V gene, CDR1 is LNHDA and CDR2 is SQIVND (reference sequence). The CDR3 protein is CASSKGQTYEQYF. The CDR3 DNA is TGTGCCAGTAGTAAGGGACAGACCTACGAGCAGTACTTC.

The chain couples TRBV4-1 to TRBJ2-1; 11 bases align to TRBD2. The germline V gene has CDR1 MGHRA and CDR2 YSYEKL. CDR3 length: 16 residues. The ends lost 2 bases at V and 4 bases at J; junction bases unmatched: 4. CDR3 DNA sequence: TGCGCCAGCAGCCAAACGGGACTAGCGGCTTACAATGAGCAGTTCTTC. This codes for CASSQTGLAAYNEQFF.

The chain is built from TRBV7-8 and TRBJ2-7; perhaps TRBD2 as D (6 bases). With 1 base removed from V and 7 bases from J, the gap between germline ends came to 11 bases. CDR3 length equals 13 residues. Germline loops: CDR1 SGHVS, CDR2 FQNEAQ. This CDR3 reads CASSLGSGEEQYF. Here the CDR3 DNA reads TGTGCCAGCAGCTTAGGGTCGGGGGAAGAGCAGTACTTC.

The count of this clone is one. In DNA form, the CDR3 reads TGCGCCAGCAGCTTGGCGGGAGGGGGCTACGAGACCCAGTACTTC. Encoded protein: CASSLAGGGYETQYF. The chain combines TRBV5-1 with TRBJ2-5, with D tentatively TRBD2 (8 bases). CDR1 and CDR2 (germline): SGHRS, YFSETQ. The CDR3 runs 15 residues. V was clipped by 0 bases and J by 5 bases, with 14 bases between them.

The chain employs TRBV9 and TRBJ2-5; 8 positions match TRBD2. Trimming took 0 bases from V and 4 from J; bases not matched to a gene: 5. The CDR3 sequence is 15 residues long. CDR1 SGDLS and CDR2 YYNGEE come from the germline V gene. In DNA form, the CDR3 reads TGTGCCAGCAGCGTAGAGGGACTAGAGGGAGAGACCCAGTACTTC. Translated: CASSVEGLEGETQYF.

The chain is built from TRBV25-1 and TRBJ2-1; tentative D call: TRBD2 (6 bases). CDR1 is MGHDK and CDR2 is SYGVNS in the germline V gene. Trimming removed 4 bases from V and 6 bases from J, with 19 bases in between. The CDR3 is made up of 16 amino acids. The CDR3 nucleotides read TGTGCCAGCAGTGGCCCGACCCCCCGGGGGAGCAATGAGCAGTTCTTC. Its protein is CASSGPTPRGSNEQFF.

J is TRBJ2-7 and V is TRBV4-3, with D tentatively TRBD2 (6 bases). The germline gives CDR1 LGHNA, CDR2 YSLEER. Trimming removed 1 base at V and 4 bases at J, with 20 bases between. The CDR3 is 17 amino acids. CDR3 sequence: CASSQGGFGGTLYEQYF. CDR3 sequence (DNA): TGCGCCAGCAGCCAAGGGGGATTTGGAGGGACTCTTTACGAGCAGTACTTC.

This clone turned up a few times. The gene calls are TRBV4-1 and TRBJ1-1; weak D call: TRBD1 (5 bases). CDR3 size: 13 residues. Trimming left V 11 bases short and J 1 base short, with 14 bases between. CDR1 is MGHRA, CDR2 YSYEKL, per germline. CDR3 DNA: TGCGCCGTCCAGGGAAATGAGAACACTGAAGCTTTCTTT. It specifies CAVQGNENTEAFF.

V is TRBV15 and J is TRBJ2-7, with no clear D. This CDR3 is built from 13 residues. CDR1 LNHNV and CDR2 YYDKDF come from the germline V gene (reference sequence). The V gene lost 0 bases and the J gene lost 4 bases, with 7 bases spanning the gap. The CDR3 here is CATSRDLLYEQYF. In DNA, the CDR3 is TGTGCCACCAGCAGAGACCTCTTATACGAGCAGTACTTC.

The chain links TRBV9 to TRBJ2-7, with TRBD1 identical over 9 bases. The junction had 1 base not matched to a gene; V was cut back by 0 bases and J by 6 bases. The CDR3 is 13 amino acids. Germline CDR1 SGDLS, CDR2 YYNGEE. CDR3 protein: CASSVVDRGEQYF. CDR3 sequence (DNA): TGTGCCAGCAGCGTAGTGGACAGGGGCGAGCAGTACTTC.

V gene TRBV30 combines with J gene TRBJ1-3; D gene ambiguous. From germline, CDR1 is GTSNPN and CDR2 SVGIG (reference sequence). This CDR3 is 16 amino acids long. V dropped 4 bases and J dropped 0 bases, with 16 bases sitting between them. The CDR3 is CAWNTFTAVSGNTIYF. The CDR3 DNA is TGTGCCTGGAATACCTTCACAGCCGTCTCTGGAAACACCATATATTTT.

CDR3 loop: CSVEGPGTSGRFNEQFF. CDR3 sequence (DNA): TGCAGCGTTGAAGGTCCCGGGACTAGCGGGAGGTTCAATGAGCAGTTCTTC. V is TRBV29-1 and J is TRBJ2-1, with 15 bases lining up with TRBD2. With V trimmed by 1 base and J by 6 bases, 7 bases remained unmatched. The CDR3 has 17 residues. Germline V gene data show CDR1 as SQVTM and CDR2 as ANQGSEA.

Here the CDR3 DNA reads TGTGCCAGCGGCCTGGGGGGTACCGGTGAAGCTTTCTTT. It codes for CASGLGGTGEAFF. The rearrangement uses TRBV4-2 and TRBJ1-1; weak D call: TRBD1 (5 bases). V lost 8 bases, J lost 7 bases, and 17 bases lay in between. CDR3 length: 13 amino acids. Germline V gene lookup returns CDR1 LGHNA and CDR2 YNFKEQ.

Remarks on this clone: This sample also contains other DNA sequences that code for the same CDR3. This chain connects TRBV19 to TRBJ2-7, with 8 bases that match TRBD2. The CDR3 contains 14 residues. The germline CDR1 and CDR2 sequences are LNHDA and SQIVND (reference sequence). Unmatched junction bases numbered 3, after V lost 5 bases and J lost 0 bases. The CDR3 DNA sequence: TGTGCCAGTAGTTTAGCGGGGAGCTCCTACGAGCAGTACTTC. Translated, it gives CASSLAGSSYEQYF.

The gene calls are TRBV5-4 and TRBJ2-7, with TRBD2 matching over 12 bases. This CDR3 has 14 residues. CDR1 and CDR2 from the germline V gene are SGHNT and YYREEE (reference sequence). V was pared by 4 bases and J by 4 bases, with 3 bases of the junction left unmatched. CDR3 nucleotide sequence: TGTGCCAGCAGCCTGACTAGCGGGAGTTACGAGCAGTACTTC. Its protein product is CASSLTSGSYEQYF.

The gene calls are TRBV5-1 and TRBJ2-1; 11 positions agree with TRBD2. The V gene's germline CDR1 is SGHRS and CDR2 YFSETQ. This CDR3 contains 16 residues. J was trimmed by 3 bases and V by 4 bases; bases with no gene match: 6. The CDR3 spells CASSPQGLADYNEQFF. CDR3 in DNA: TGCGCCAGCAGCCCGCAGGGACTAGCGGACTACAATGAGCAGTTCTTC. Based on the CDR3 plus reference TRBV5-1 and TRBJ2-1, the full variable domain is KAGVTQTPRYLIKTRGQQVTLSCSPISGHRSVSWYQQTPGQGLQFLFEYFSETQRNKGNFPGRFSGRQFSNSRSEMNVSTLELGDSALYLCASSPQGLADYNEQFFGPGTRLTVL.

This clone was observed a single time. The chain couples TRBV27 to TRBJ2-3; TRBD2 agrees at 14 bases. The V gene end was trimmed by 5 bases and the J gene end by 7 bases; junction bases not matched to a gene: 8. CDR1 and CDR2 from the germline V gene are MNHEY and SMNVEV (reference sequence). The CDR3 contains 16 residues. The CDR3 DNA sequence: TGTGCCAGCAGTCCAGGACTAGCGGGAGGTTTGAATACGCAGTATTTT. Protein product: CASSPGLAGGLNTQYF.

The gene calls are TRBV10-1 and TRBJ1-5; possible D gene TRBD1, 6 bases. The germline gives CDR1 WNHNN, CDR2 SYGVQD (reference sequence). V lost 10 bases to trimming and J lost 1 base, with 14 bases between them. The CDR3 contains 14 residues. Written as DNA, the CDR3 is TGCGCCACCAAGGGACACCCGAGCAATCAGCCCCAGCATTTT. It translates to CATKGHPSNQPQHF.